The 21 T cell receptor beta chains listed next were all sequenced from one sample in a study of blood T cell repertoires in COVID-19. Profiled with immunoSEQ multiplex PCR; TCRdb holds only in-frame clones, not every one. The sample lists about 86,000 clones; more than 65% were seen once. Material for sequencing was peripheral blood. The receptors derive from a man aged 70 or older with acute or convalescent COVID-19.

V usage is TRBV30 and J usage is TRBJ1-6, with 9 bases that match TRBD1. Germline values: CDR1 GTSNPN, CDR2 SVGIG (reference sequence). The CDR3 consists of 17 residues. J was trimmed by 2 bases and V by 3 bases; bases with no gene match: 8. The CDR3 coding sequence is TGTGCCTGGAGCCCGGGACAGGGTGGGACCTATAATTCACCCCTCCACTTT. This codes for CAWSPGQGGTYNSPLHF.

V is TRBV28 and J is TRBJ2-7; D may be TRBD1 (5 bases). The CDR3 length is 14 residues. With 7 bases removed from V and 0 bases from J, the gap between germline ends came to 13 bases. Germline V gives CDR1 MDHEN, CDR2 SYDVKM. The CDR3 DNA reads TGTGCCAGCAAAGGGGTTCCCTCCTCCTACGAGCAGTACTTC. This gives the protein CASKGVPSSYEQYF.

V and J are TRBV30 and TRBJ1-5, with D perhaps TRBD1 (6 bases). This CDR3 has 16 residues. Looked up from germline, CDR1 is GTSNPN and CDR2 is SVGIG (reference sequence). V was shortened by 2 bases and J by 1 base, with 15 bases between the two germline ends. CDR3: CAWSKPGDTSNQPQHF. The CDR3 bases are TGTGCCTGGAGTAAACCCGGGGACACCAGCAATCAGCCCCAGCATTTT.

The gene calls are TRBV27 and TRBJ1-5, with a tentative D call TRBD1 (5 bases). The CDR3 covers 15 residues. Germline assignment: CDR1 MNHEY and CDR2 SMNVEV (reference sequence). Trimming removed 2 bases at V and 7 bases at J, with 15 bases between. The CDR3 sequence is CASSLRAGMDQPQHF. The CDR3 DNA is TGTGCCAGCAGTTTACGGGCAGGGATGGACCAGCCCCAGCATTTT.

CDR3 sequence reads: CASSTRTGTSYGYTF. For the CDR3, the DNA is TGTGCCAGCAGTACAAGGACAGGGACGAGCTATGGCTACACCTTC. The V call is TRBV6-5, the J call TRBJ1-2, with 8 bases matching TRBD1. The CDR3 is made up of 15 amino acids. Per the germline V gene, CDR1 is MNHEY and CDR2 is SVGAGI. The junction had 9 bases not matched to a gene; V was cut back by 5 bases and J by 4 bases.

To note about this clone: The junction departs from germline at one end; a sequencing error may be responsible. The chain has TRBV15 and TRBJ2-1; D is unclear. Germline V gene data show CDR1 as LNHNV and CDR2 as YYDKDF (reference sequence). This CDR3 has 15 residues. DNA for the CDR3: TGTGCCGCCAGCAGAGCATCACAATCCTACAATGAGCAGTTCTTC. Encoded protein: CAASRASQSYNEQFF.

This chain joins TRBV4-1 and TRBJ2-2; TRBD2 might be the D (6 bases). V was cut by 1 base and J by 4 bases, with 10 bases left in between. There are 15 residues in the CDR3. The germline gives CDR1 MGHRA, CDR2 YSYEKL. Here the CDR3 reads CASSQVWEVTGELFF. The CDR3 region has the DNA TGCGCCAGCAGCCAAGTTTGGGAGGTCACCGGGGAGCTGTTTTTT.

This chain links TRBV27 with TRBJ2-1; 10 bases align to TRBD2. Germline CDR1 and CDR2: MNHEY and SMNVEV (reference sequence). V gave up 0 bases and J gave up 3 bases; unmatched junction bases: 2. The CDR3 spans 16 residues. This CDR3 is CASSLSGTSDYNEQFF. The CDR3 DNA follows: TGTGCCAGCAGTTTATCGGGGACTAGCGACTACAATGAGCAGTTCTTC.

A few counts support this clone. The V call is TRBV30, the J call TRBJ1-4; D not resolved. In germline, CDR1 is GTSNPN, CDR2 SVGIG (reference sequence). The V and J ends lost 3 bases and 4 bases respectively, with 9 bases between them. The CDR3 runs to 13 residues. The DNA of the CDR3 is TGTGCCTGGAGACAGACCCATAATGAAAAACTGTTTTTT. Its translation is CAWRQTHNEKLFF.

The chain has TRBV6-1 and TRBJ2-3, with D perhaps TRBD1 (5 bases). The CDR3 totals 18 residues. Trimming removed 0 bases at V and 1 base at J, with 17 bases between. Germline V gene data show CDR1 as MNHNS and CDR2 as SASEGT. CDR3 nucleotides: TGTGCCAGCAGTGAAGCGCTTCAGGGCAGATCGGGCACAGATACGCAGTATTTT. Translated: CASSEALQGRSGTDTQYF.

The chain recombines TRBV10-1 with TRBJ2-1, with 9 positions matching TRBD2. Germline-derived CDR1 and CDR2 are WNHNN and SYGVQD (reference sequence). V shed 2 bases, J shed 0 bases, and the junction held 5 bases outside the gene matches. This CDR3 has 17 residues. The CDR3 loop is CASSEASGAHSYNEQFF. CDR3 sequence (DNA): TGCGCCAGCAGTGAGGCTAGCGGGGCGCACTCCTACAATGAGCAGTTCTTC.

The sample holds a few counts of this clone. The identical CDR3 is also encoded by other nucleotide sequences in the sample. The CDR3 here is CASSLLAGGYNEQFF. In nucleotides, the CDR3 is TGTGCCAGCAGCCTTCTAGCGGGGGGATACAATGAGCAGTTCTTC. V and J are TRBV7-9 and TRBJ2-1; 11 bases map to TRBD2. Looked up from germline, CDR1 is SEHNR and CDR2 is FQNEAQ (reference sequence). The CDR3 consists of 15 residues. Losses at the gene ends were 5 bases for V and 4 bases for J; bases not matched to a gene: 4.

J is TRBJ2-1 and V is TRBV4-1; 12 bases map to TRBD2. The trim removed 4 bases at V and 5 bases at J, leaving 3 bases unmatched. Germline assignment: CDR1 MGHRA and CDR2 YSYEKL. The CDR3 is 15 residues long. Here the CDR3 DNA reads TGCGCCAGCAGCCGAAGACTAGCGGGAGACAATGAGCAGTTCTTC. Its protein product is CASSRRLAGDNEQFF.

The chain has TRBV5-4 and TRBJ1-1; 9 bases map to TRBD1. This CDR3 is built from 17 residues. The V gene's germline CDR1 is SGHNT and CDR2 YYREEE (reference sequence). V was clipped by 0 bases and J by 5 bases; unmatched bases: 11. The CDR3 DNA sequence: TGTGCCAGCAGCTTGGGGTACAGGGGGCCCCCTGGTACTGAAGCTTTCTTT. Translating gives CASSLGYRGPPGTEAFF.

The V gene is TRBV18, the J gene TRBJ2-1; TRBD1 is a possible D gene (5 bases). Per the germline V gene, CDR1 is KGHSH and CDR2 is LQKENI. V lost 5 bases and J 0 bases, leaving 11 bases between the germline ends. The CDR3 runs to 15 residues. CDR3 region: CASSTQGSSYNEQFF. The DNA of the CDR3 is TGTGCCAGCTCAACCCAGGGAAGCTCCTACAATGAGCAGTTCTTC.

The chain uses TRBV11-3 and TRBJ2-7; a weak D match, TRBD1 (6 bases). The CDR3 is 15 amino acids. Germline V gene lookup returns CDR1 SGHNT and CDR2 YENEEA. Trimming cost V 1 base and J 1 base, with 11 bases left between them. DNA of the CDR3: TGTGCCAGCAGCTTAGGGGCAGGGGATTCCTACGAGCAGTACTTC. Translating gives CASSLGAGDSYEQYF.

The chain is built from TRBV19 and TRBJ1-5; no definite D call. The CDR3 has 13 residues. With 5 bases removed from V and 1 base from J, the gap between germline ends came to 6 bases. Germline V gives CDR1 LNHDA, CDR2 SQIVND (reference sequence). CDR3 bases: TGTGCCAGTAGTCGCCAGAGCAATCAGCCCCAGCATTTT. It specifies CASSRQSNQPQHF.

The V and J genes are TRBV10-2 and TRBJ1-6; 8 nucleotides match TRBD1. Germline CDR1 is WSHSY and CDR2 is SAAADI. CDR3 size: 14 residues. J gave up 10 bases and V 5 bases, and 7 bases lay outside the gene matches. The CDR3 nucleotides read TGCGCCAGCAGTAACCGACAGGGGCACTCACCCCTCCACTTT. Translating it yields CASSNRQGHSPLHF.

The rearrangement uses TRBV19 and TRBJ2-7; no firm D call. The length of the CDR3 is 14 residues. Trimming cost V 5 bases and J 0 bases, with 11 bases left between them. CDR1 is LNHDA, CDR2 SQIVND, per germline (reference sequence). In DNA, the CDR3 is TGTGCCAGTAGTCCCCAGATCGCCTCCTACGAGCAGTACTTC. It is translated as CASSPQIASYEQYF.

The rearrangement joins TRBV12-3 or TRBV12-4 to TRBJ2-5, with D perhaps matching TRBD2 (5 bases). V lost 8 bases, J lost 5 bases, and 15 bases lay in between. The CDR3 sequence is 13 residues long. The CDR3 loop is CASASSMLETQYF. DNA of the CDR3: TGTGCCAGCGCATCTAGCATGCTGGAGACCCAGTACTTC.

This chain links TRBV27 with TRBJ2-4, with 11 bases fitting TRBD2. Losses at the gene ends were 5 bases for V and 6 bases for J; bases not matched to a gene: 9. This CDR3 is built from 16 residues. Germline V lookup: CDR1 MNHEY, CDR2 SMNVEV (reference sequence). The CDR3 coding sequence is TGTGCCAGCAGTCCGCGACTAGCGGGGAACCTAAACATTCAGTACTTC. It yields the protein CASSPRLAGNLNIQYF.